The entry that follows covers one T cell receptor beta chain sequence. Its antigen is currently unknown. This entry comes from a study of T cell repertoires in cytomegalovirus infection. Overall study: Recently identified HLA-C-restricted CMV epitopes were among the peptides used. Carrying CMV and the relevant HLA type showed in public TCR beta signatures.

Study findings and constraints: The study found HLA-C-restricted CMV-specific TCR beta clonotypes dominating the ex vivo response. Accumulated public TCR beta family frequency recognized individuals carrying CMV together with the relevant HLA.

TCRdb passed the reads through MiXCR, listing each CDR3 protein once. The table shows around 78,000 distinct CDR3 sequences, with roughly a quarter occurring only once. The CDR3 is 17 amino acids. V was clipped by 2 bases and J by 2 bases; unmatched bases: 8. The germline V gene encodes CDR1 MNHEY and CDR2 SVGEGT. The clonotype was recovered from a human donor in good health (CMV status not recorded). Some clones in this sample may be carry-over from other donors' samples. V gene TRBV6-2 or TRBV6-3 combines with J gene TRBJ2-7; 11 bases fit TRBD1. Sequencing used CD8+ T cells from cultured PBMCs, obtained from culture after CMV antigen stimulation. The CDR3 DNA is TGTGCCAGCAGTTACCCTTACGGGACAGGGGGGACCTACGAGCAGTACTTC. This encodes CASSYPYGTGGTYEQYF.